The entry below gives a single T cell receptor (beta chain) sequence along with its context. This specimen belongs to a study of PD-L1 blockade in urothelial cancer. TCRdb's table, derived via immunoSEQ multiplex PCR, lists solely in-frame clones and lacks some. The table shows tens of thousands of clones, with 75% to 90% occurring only once. The CDR3 length is 15 residues. CDR1 and CDR2 (germline): LNHDA, SQIVND (reference sequence). The V segment lost 5 bases and the J segment 4 bases; nucleotides outside the gene matches: 9. Sample time point: pretreatment peripheral blood. The specimen comprised PBMCs, sampled around atezolizumab (anti-PD-L1) treatment. The chain joins TRBV19 to TRBJ2-7; 9 bases are a match to TRBD1. The sequence was collected from a middle-aged man with urothelial cancer. The CDR3 sequence is CASSQLRDRAYEQYF. The CDR3 coding sequence is TGTGCCAGTAGTCAGCTCCGGGACAGGGCGTACGAGCAGTACTTC.